This is a list of T cell receptor beta chains from one sample in a study of blood T cell repertoires in COVID-19. The protocol was immunoSEQ multiplex PCR, while the TCRdb copy is restricted to in-frame clones and leaves out a portion. The sample records 140,000 to 150,000 clones, over 75% being singletons. The sample comprised peripheral blood. These receptors were collected from a human donor in a cohort sampled during active COVID-19. The CDR3 runs from the conserved cysteine through the conserved F or W. D genes are given only for firm matches. Clone size appears in some rows only: once, few, many, or a class for an expanded clone.

v_gene,d_gene,abundance,j_gene,CDR3nt,CDR3aa
TRBV11-3,.,.,TRBJ1-2,TGTGCCAGCAGCTTGACAGCCTATGGCTACACCTTC,CASSLTAYGYTF
TRBV25-1,TRBD1,once,TRBJ1-4,TGTGCCAGCAGTGAAAAGGGGGCGACTAATGAAAAACTGTTTTTT,CASSEKGATNEKLFF
TRBV14,.,.,TRBJ2-5,TGTGCCAGCAGCCAAGATCAGAGCGACCAAGAGACCCAGTACTTC,CASSQDQSDQETQYF
TRBV3-1/TRBV3-2,TRBD2,.,TRBJ2-5,TGTGCCAGCAGCCAAGTGGAGGCTCCCTTAGCGGGAGAGACCCAGTACTTC,CASSQVEAPLAGETQYF
TRBV11-3,.,few,TRBJ1-1,TGTGCCAGCAGCTTAGTTGGAGTAGACACTGAAGCTTTCTTT,CASSLVGVDTEAFF
TRBV14,TRBD1,.,TRBJ1-6,TGTGCCAGCAGCCCCGGGGGAGACAGGGGACGGTCACCCCTCCACTTT,CASSPGGDRGRSPLHF
TRBV5-1,TRBD1,.,TRBJ2-3,TGCGCCAGCAGCCTAGGACAGGGGGCGGCAGATACGCAGTATTTT,CASSLGQGAADTQYF
TRBV10-3,.,.,TRBJ1-5,TGTGCCATCAGTGCCTTGGGAGGGAGGGACAATCAGCCCCAGCATTTT,CAISALGGRDNQPQHF
TRBV12-5,.,.,TRBJ1-3,TGTGCTAGTGGTTTGTTTCCTCCGGACAAGGGTTTACTTTTCTCTGGAAACACCATATATTTT,CASGLFPPDKGLLFSGNTIYF
TRBV11-3,TRBD2,.,TRBJ2-1,TGTGCCAGCAGTTTAGCGGGAGTGTCCTACAATGAGCAGTTCTTC,CASSLAGVSYNEQFF
TRBV6-2/TRBV6-3,.,.,TRBJ2-3,TGTGCCAGCAGTTACTCGGGAGTGGATACGCAGTATTTT,CASSYSGVDTQYF
TRBV3-1/TRBV3-2,TRBD2,.,TRBJ2-5,TGTGCCAGCAGCCGAAGTAGCGGGCCTGGGGTAAAGACCCAGTACTTC,CASSRSSGPGVKTQYF
TRBV7-2,.,.,TRBJ2-2,TGTGCCAGCAGCCCAAGCTGGCGGGAAGGGACCGGGGAGCTGTTTTTT,CASSPSWREGTGELFF
TRBV5-1,TRBD1,few,TRBJ1-2,TGCGCCAGCAGCTTGGGGGACAGGGTGCGGGCCTATGGCTACACCTTC,CASSLGDRVRAYGYTF
TRBV11-3,.,.,TRBJ2-3,TGTGCCAGCAGAGGGGGTCCAGATACGCAGTATTTT,CASRGGPDTQYF
TRBV11-3,TRBD1,.,TRBJ1-3,TGTGCCAGCAGCTTCGGACAGGGCTCTGGAAACACCATATATTTT,CASSFGQGSGNTIYF
TRBV9,TRBD2,.,TRBJ2-1,TGTGCCAGCAGCGGAGGTGAAGGGCTAGCGGACCAGTACAAGCAGTTCTTC,CASSGGEGLADQYKQFF
TRBV2,.,.,TRBJ2-2,TGTGCCAGCAGTGCGGTGCGGGGGAACACCGGGGAGCTGTTTTTT,CASSAVRGNTGELFF
TRBV7-8,.,once,TRBJ1-1,TGTGCCAGCAGTTCAAGGGGGAACACTGAAGCTTTCTTT,CASSSRGNTEAFF
TRBV5-4,TRBD1,.,TRBJ2-3,TGTGCCAGCAGTCGGGGACAGGGGGTATCAGATACGCAGTATTTT,CASSRGQGVSDTQYF
TRBV5-1,.,once,TRBJ1-6,TGCGCCAGCAGCTTGGCGGGCAGGGGAAATTCACCCCTCCACTTT,CASSLAGRGNSPLHF
TRBV7-2,TRBD2,.,TRBJ2-3,TGTGCCAGCAGCTCCCGGCTAGCGGCTGACACAGATACGCAGTATTTT,CASSSRLAADTDTQYF